These 9 T cell receptor beta chains were sequenced from one sample in a study of blood T cells in healthy people across ages. A second PCR of roughly 7 to 11 cycles used a sample-barcoded 5' primer and a J-beta primer mix. TCRdb reanalysed the 5' RACE reads using MiXCR and keeps one entry per CDR3 protein. The sample has about 1.6 million distinct CDR3 sequences, almost 35% seen once. Sequenced input: blood. The receptors were gathered from a woman aged 25 to 45 in good health.

The chain employs TRBV7-8 and TRBJ2-3; no clear D. Germline assignment: CDR1 SGHVS and CDR2 FQNEAQ. The germline V and J ends were trimmed by 5 bases and 0 bases, with 9 bases remaining between them. The CDR3 totals 14 residues. The CDR3 loop reads CASSPLWSTDTQYF. Written as DNA, the CDR3 is TGTGCCAGCAGCCCCCTCTGGAGCACAGATACGCAGTATTTT.

This chain connects TRBV7-9 to TRBJ1-1; D is perhaps TRBD1 (6 bases). V was trimmed by 3 bases and J by 7 bases, leaving 12 bases between them. The length of the CDR3 is 13 residues. CDR1 and CDR2 from the germline V gene are SEHNR and FQNEAQ (reference sequence). The CDR3 coding sequence is TGTGCCAGCAGCTTTGGGGGGGCAGGTGAAGCTTTCTTT. Translation: CASSFGGAGEAFF.

Only a few counts were recorded for this clonotype. The chain couples TRBV7-6 to TRBJ2-1, with D perhaps matching TRBD2 (5 bases). CDR1 and CDR2 from the germline V gene are SGHVS and FNYEAQ. V shed 4 bases and J shed 7 bases, with 14 bases lying between them. CDR3 size: 14 residues. Here the CDR3 DNA reads TGTGCCAGCAGCTCCGAGGCGGCGGGTAATGAGCAGTTCTTC. Encoded protein: CASSSEAAGNEQFF.

This chain links TRBV11-2 with TRBJ2-7; 13 positions agree with TRBD2. This CDR3 contains 15 residues. Germline V gives CDR1 SGHAT, CDR2 FQNNGV. Trimming cost V 5 bases and J 7 bases; bases outside gene matches: 8. Written as DNA, the CDR3 is TGTGCCAGCAGCCGGGGACTAGCGGGACCAGGGGAGCAGTACTTC. Translation: CASSRGLAGPGEQYF.

This clonotype was observed a single time. The rearrangement joins TRBV20-1 to TRBJ2-1, with 8 bases identical to TRBD2. The V gene's germline CDR1 is DFQATT and CDR2 SNEGSKA (reference sequence). This CDR3 comprises 15 residues. Trimming removed 0 bases from V and 9 bases from J; junction bases left unmatched: 10. The DNA of the CDR3 is TGCAGTGCTAGAGATCGAAGCGGGAGTATCGGTGAGCAGTTCTTC. This gives the protein CSARDRSGSIGEQFF.

This clonotype was observed a single time. The J gene is TRBJ2-1, the V gene TRBV4-2; D may be TRBD1 or TRBD2 (6 bases each). The CDR3 has 19 residues. In germline, CDR1 is LGHNA, CDR2 YNFKEQ. The V end lost 4 bases, the J end lost 3 bases, and 25 bases lay between the germline ends. The CDR3 DNA reads as TGTGCCAGCAGCCGAAACGCCCGTAGGGGGGCCTTAAGCTACAATGAGCAGTTCTTC. This encodes CASSRNARRGALSYNEQFF.

V gene TRBV2 combines with J gene TRBJ1-6, with D hard to call. CDR3 length equals 12 residues. Trimming stripped 6 bases from V and 12 bases from J, with 12 bases between. Germline CDR1 is SNHLY and CDR2 is FYNNEI. This CDR3 reads CASSETALPLHF. The CDR3 coding sequence is TGTGCCAGCAGCGAAACAGCATTACCCCTCCACTTT.

This clonotype was counted only a few times. This chain joins TRBV9 and TRBJ2-5; 8 nucleotides align to TRBD2. Germline values: CDR1 SGDLS, CDR2 YYNGEE. This CDR3 has 16 residues. Losses at the gene ends were 0 bases for V and 2 bases for J; bases not matched to a gene: 6. CDR3 DNA sequence: TGTGCCAGCAGCGTAGCATCGGGAGGGAAACAAGAGACCCAGTACTTC. Translation: CASSVASGGKQETQYF.

Many counts were recorded for this clonotype. V is TRBV15 and J is TRBJ2-3; D might be TRBD2 (5 bases). Trimming cost V 5 bases and J 0 bases, with 15 bases left between them. Germline CDR1 and CDR2: LNHNV and YYDKDF (reference sequence). The CDR3 is 16 residues long. The DNA for the CDR3 is TGTGCCACCAGCTCCTTCCCCGGGGTTAGCACAGATACGCAGTATTTT. It codes for CATSSFPGVSTDTQYF. The entire variable domain, with the rest obtained from reference TRBV15 and TRBJ2-3, is as follows: DAMVIQNPRYQVTQFGKPVTLSCSQTLNHNVMYWYQQKSSQAPKLLFHYYDKDFNNEADTPDNFQSRRPNTSFCFLDIRSPGLGDTAMYLCATSSFPGVSTDTQYFGPGTRLTVL.